This T cell receptor (beta chain) stems from a study of CD4+ T cells in melanoma. Study-level findings and limits: CD8+ T cell, macrophage and B cell function reportedly correlated with neoantigen-specific CD4+ T cells. Reportedly, melanoma neoantigen-specific CD4+ T cells showed varied differentiation states.

TCRdb's copy holds only in-frame clones and misses some; the assay was immunoSEQ multiplex PCR. The table lists about 15,000 clones, roughly 66% of them singletons, with roughly 13% in the top ten. To note about this clone: The antigen is undetermined.

The clonotype originates from a human donor with melanoma. What was sequenced was cells from a culture (not recorded whether cultured in vitro).

CDR3 coding DNA: TGTGCCAGCAGCCGACTGGCGGGGGGGTACACAGATACGCAGTATTTT. This codes for CASSRLAGGYTDTQYF. The J gene is TRBJ2-3, the V gene TRBV7-9; 9 bases fit TRBD2. The V gene's germline CDR1 is SEHNR and CDR2 FQNEAQ (reference sequence). The length of the CDR3 is 16 residues. V shed 5 bases and J 2 bases; nucleotides not matched to a gene: 8.